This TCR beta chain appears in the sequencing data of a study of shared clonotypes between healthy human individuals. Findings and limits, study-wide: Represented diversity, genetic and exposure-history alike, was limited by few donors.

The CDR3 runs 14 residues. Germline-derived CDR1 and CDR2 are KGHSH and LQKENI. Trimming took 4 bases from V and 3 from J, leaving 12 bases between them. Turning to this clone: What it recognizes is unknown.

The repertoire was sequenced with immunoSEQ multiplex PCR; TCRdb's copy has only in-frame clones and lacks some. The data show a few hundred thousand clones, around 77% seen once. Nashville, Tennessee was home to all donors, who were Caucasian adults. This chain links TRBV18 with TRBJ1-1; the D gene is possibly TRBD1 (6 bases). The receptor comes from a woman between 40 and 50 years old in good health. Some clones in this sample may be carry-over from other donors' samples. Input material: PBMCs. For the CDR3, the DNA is TGTGCCAGCTCACTTTCGGGGGCCGACACTGAAGCTTTCTTT. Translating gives CASSLSGADTEAFF. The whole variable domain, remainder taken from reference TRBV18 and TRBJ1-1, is NAGVMQNPRHLVRRRGQEARLRCSPMKGHSHVYWYRQLPEEGLKFMVYLQKENIIDESGMPKERFSAEFPKEGPSILRIQQVVRGDSAAYFCASSLSGADTEAFFGQGTRLTVV.